The 18 T cell receptor beta chains listed next were all sequenced from one sample in a study of blood T cell repertoires in COVID-19. This table comes from immunoSEQ multiplex PCR, and its TCRdb copy is limited to in-frame clones, with some not included. The data show 250,000 to 300,000 clones, roughly nine tenths seen once. The source material was peripheral blood. These receptors were collected from a young woman with COVID-19, enrolled during active disease.

This chain joins TRBV6-5 and TRBJ1-2, with 8 bases lining up with TRBD1. Unmatched junction bases numbered 8, after V lost 6 bases and J lost 2 bases. CDR1 MNHEY and CDR2 SVGAGI come from the germline V gene. The CDR3 sequence is 15 residues long. The CDR3 is CASRLRDRPNYGYTF. For the CDR3, the DNA is TGTGCCAGCAGGCTCCGGGACAGGCCAAACTATGGCTACACCTTC.

This clone was found once. This chain links TRBV6-5 with TRBJ1-2; TRBD1 matches 7 bases. V shed 11 bases, J shed 1 base, and the junction held 13 bases outside the gene matches. Germline V gene data show CDR1 as MNHEY and CDR2 as SVGAGI. The CDR3 loop spans 15 amino acids. The CDR3 bases are TGTGCCTCTCGAGGGGGCCGCTCCTTTAACTATGGCTACACCTTC. This sequence encodes CASRGGRSFNYGYTF.

This chain uses TRBV6-6 with TRBJ1-1; D may be TRBD1 (5 bases). Trimming shortened V by 3 bases and J by 7 bases, and 9 bases separated the two germline ends. Germline CDR1 MNHNY, CDR2 SVGAGI (reference sequence). This CDR3 has 12 residues. CDR3 sequence (DNA): TGTGCCAGCAGTTATTCAGGGTATGAAGCTTTCTTT. Protein sequence: CASSYSGYEAFF.

This clone was seen a handful of times. Other DNA sequences within the sample encode an identical CDR3. The chain recombines TRBV6-5 with TRBJ1-1; D gene ambiguous. V lost 0 bases and J 1 base, leaving 6 bases between the germline ends. This CDR3 comprises 14 residues. The germline CDR1 and CDR2 sequences are MNHEY and SVGAGI. The CDR3: CASSYSRKNTEAFF. In DNA form, the CDR3 reads TGTGCCAGCAGTTACTCGAGGAAGAACACTGAAGCTTTCTTT.

V usage is TRBV20-1 and J usage is TRBJ2-3; perhaps TRBD1 as D (5 bases). From germline, CDR1 is DFQATT and CDR2 SNEGSKA (reference sequence). Trimming took 3 bases from V and 10 from J, leaving 11 bases between them. This CDR3 comprises 11 residues. The CDR3 sequence: CSARGPGAQYF. Written as DNA, the CDR3 is TGCAGTGCTAGGGGGCCCGGTGCGCAGTATTTT.

This rearrangement joins TRBV5-6 to TRBJ2-1; tentative D call: TRBD2 (5 bases). The CDR3 contains 12 residues. V dropped 0 bases and J dropped 9 bases, with 7 bases sitting between them. Germline CDR1 reads SGHDT; CDR2 reads YYEEEE. The CDR3 here is CASSLDSGEQFF. CDR3 coding DNA: TGTGCCAGCAGCTTGGACAGCGGTGAGCAGTTCTTC. Based on the CDR3 plus reference TRBV5-6 and TRBJ2-1, the full variable domain is DAGVTQSPTHLIKTRGQQVTLRCSPKSGHDTVSWYQQALGQGPQFIFQYYEEEERQRGNFPDRFSGHQFPNYSSELNVNALLLGDSALYLCASSLDSGEQFFGPGTRLTVL.

Only one count was recorded for this clone. The gene calls are TRBV2 and TRBJ2-2, with a tentative D call TRBD1 (5 bases). The CDR3 spans 12 residues. The V end lost 6 bases, the J end lost 8 bases, and 10 bases lay between the germline ends. The germline V gene encodes CDR1 SNHLY and CDR2 FYNNEI. The CDR3 bases are TGTGCCAGCAGGCATCAGGGAGGGGAGCTGTTTTTT. Amino acids: CASRHQGGELFF.

V and J are TRBV6-6 and TRBJ1-5; unclear D gene. Trimming cost V 6 bases and J 6 bases, with 12 bases left between them. There are 13 residues in the CDR3. In germline, CDR1 is MNHNY, CDR2 SVGAGI (reference sequence). The CDR3 nucleotides read TGTGCCAGCAGATGGACCGGAGGTCAGCCCCAGCATTTT. It is translated as CASRWTGGQPQHF.

The chain combines TRBV5-1 with TRBJ2-7; 7 bases match TRBD1. Germline V lookup: CDR1 SGHRS, CDR2 YFSETQ. V was pared by 3 bases and J by 3 bases, with 6 bases of the junction left unmatched. The CDR3 has 14 residues. This CDR3 reads CASSSDRPDYEQYF. The CDR3 nucleotides read TGCGCCAGCAGCTCGGACAGGCCAGACTACGAGCAGTACTTC.

The J gene is TRBJ2-7, the V gene TRBV30, with TRBD1 as a possible D gene (5 bases). Trimming took off 8 bases at V and 7 bases at J, with 21 bases between the two ends. The CDR3 is made up of 13 amino acids. Germline V gene sequence: CDR1 GTSNPN, CDR2 SVGIG (reference sequence). DNA for the CDR3: TGTGCCGGCTCGGTGGGGCTGTTGTATGAGCAGTACTTC. Its protein product is CAGSVGLLYEQYF. The full variable domain, with the rest looked up from reference TRBV30 and TRBJ2-7, is SQTIHQWPATLVQPVGSPLSLECTVEGTSNPNLYWYRQAAGRGLQLLFYSVGIGQISSEVPQNLSASRPQDRQFILSSKKLLLSDSGFYLCAGSVGLLYEQYFGPGTRLTVT.

The J gene is TRBJ1-6, the V gene TRBV7-2; D unresolved. Germline lookup yields CDR1 SGHTA and CDR2 FQGNSA. Trimming left V 3 bases short and J 5 bases short, with 11 bases between. This CDR3 contains 15 residues. The chain's CDR3 is CASSLTITDNSPLHF. The CDR3 coding sequence is TGTGCCAGCAGCTTGACTATAACTGATAATTCACCCCTCCACTTT.

V gene TRBV14 combines with J gene TRBJ1-2; weak D call: TRBD1 (5 bases). The CDR3 sequence is 16 residues long. V gave up 4 bases and J gave up 4 bases, with 19 bases separating them. Germline V gene data show CDR1 as SGHDN and CDR2 as FVKESK. CDR3 residues: CASSPTGRGGVYGYTF. CDR3 coding DNA: TGTGCCAGCAGCCCCACCGGGAGGGGAGGGGTCTATGGCTACACCTTC.

The V gene is TRBV6-5, the J gene TRBJ1-2, with D possibly being TRBD1 (6 bases). Germline V CDR1 and CDR2: MNHEY, SVGAGI. This CDR3 spans 14 amino acids. Trimming took off 6 bases at V and 8 bases at J, with 19 bases between the two ends. The CDR3 nucleotides read TGTGCCAGCAGCCGCCCCGAGGGGGGGGGAGGCTACACCTTC. Its translation: CASSRPEGGGGYTF.

The chain has TRBV30 and TRBJ2-3, with D unclear. The CDR3 is 10 residues long. Trimming shortened V by 8 bases and J by 5 bases, and 8 bases separated the two germline ends. Germline V lookup: CDR1 GTSNPN, CDR2 SVGIG (reference sequence). The CDR3 is CAGQRDTQYF. The CDR3, as DNA: TGTGCCGGGCAAAGAGATACGCAGTATTTT.

The J gene is TRBJ2-7, the V gene TRBV29-1, with 13 bases that match TRBD2. CDR3 length equals 13 residues. Germline V gene lookup returns CDR1 SQVTM and CDR2 ANQGSEA. Trimming at V came to 7 bases and at J to 2 bases, leaving 2 bases not matched to a gene. CDR3 sequence reads: CSATSGGAYEQYF. For the CDR3, the DNA is TGCAGCGCCACTAGCGGGGGGGCCTACGAGCAGTACTTC.

The chain carries TRBV28 and TRBJ2-5; 7 nucleotides line up with TRBD1. V gave up 6 bases and J gave up 5 bases; unmatched junction bases: 6. The germline CDR1 and CDR2 sequences are MDHEN and SYDVKM. CDR3 length equals 13 residues. The CDR3 nucleotides read TGTGCCAGCAGAACAGGGGTTCCGGAGACCCAGTACTTC. It translates to CASRTGVPETQYF.

Only one count was recorded for this clone. This rearrangement joins TRBV19 to TRBJ1-1, with no clear D. CDR1 is LNHDA, CDR2 SQIVND, per germline (reference sequence). This CDR3 comprises 14 residues. V lost 7 bases to trimming and J lost 4 bases, with 16 bases between them. CDR3 in DNA: TGTGCCAGTACGTTAGGTCGGGGTGCCACTGAAGCTTTCTTT. It translates to CASTLGRGATEAFF. The variable domain in full, completed from reference TRBV19 and TRBJ1-1, reads DGGITQSPKYLFRKEGQNVTLSCEQNLNHDAMYWYRQDPGQGLRLIYYSQIVNDFQKGDIAEGYSVSREKKESFPLTVTSAQKNPTAFYLCASTLGRGATEAFFGQGTRLTVV.

This clone occurred once. The chain combines TRBV6-5 with TRBJ2-3; 8 bases are a match to TRBD2. The CDR3 is 15 amino acids. Germline lookup yields CDR1 MNHEY and CDR2 SVGAGI. V was clipped by 7 bases and J by 2 bases; unmatched bases: 8. The CDR3 DNA is TGTGCCAGCACATGGACGGGGGGGAACACAGATACGCAGTATTTT. It specifies CASTWTGGNTDTQYF.